This T cell receptor (beta chain) was obtained from a study of cytomegalovirus exposure and HLA in healthy donors. Study background: It was reported in a later analysis that the approximately 120 validation repertoires used the same platform as the 550 to 850 first-cohort repertoires. Broader study findings: According to a subsequent analysis, TCR clusters identified in the first cohort showed a tendency to co-occur across the roughly 110 validation repertoires. Rare TCR sequences dominated, though some public TCRs recurred in many donors.

Germline CDR1 and CDR2: MDHEN and SYDVKM. The junction had 10 bases not matched to a gene; V was cut back by 5 bases and J by 4 bases. This CDR3 comprises 15 residues. On this clone: Its specificity is not known.

TCRdb's copy holds only in-frame clones and misses some; the assay was immunoSEQ multiplex PCR. Of about 130,000 clones listed, approximately 95% are singletons. The receptor was derived from a man between 18 and 35 years old in good health and CMV-seronegative. The chain combines TRBV28 with TRBJ1-2; 7 bases match TRBD1. The sequenced material came from PBMCs. CDR3 DNA: TGTGCCAGCAGTCCGCACACAGGGGCCCCCTATGGCTACACCTTC. This sequence encodes CASSPHTGAPYGYTF.